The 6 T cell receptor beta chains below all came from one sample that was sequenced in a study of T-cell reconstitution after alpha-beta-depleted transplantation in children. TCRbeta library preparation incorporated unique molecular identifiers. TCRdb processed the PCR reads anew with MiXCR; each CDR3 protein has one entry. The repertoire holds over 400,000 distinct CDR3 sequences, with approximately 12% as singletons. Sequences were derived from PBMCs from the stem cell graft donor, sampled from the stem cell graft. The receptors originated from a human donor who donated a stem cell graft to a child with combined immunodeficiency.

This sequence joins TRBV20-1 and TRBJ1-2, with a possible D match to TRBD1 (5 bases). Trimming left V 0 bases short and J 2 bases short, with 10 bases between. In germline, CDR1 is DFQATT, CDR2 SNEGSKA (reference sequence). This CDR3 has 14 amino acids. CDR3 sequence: CSAREPGGNYGYTF. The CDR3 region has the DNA TGCAGTGCTAGAGAGCCCGGGGGGAACTATGGCTACACCTTC.

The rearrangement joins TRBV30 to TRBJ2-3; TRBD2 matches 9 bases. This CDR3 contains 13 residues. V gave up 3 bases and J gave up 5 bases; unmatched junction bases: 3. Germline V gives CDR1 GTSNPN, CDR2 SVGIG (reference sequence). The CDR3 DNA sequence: TGTGCCTGGAGGGCTAGCGGGAAAGATACGCAGTATTTT. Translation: CAWRASGKDTQYF.

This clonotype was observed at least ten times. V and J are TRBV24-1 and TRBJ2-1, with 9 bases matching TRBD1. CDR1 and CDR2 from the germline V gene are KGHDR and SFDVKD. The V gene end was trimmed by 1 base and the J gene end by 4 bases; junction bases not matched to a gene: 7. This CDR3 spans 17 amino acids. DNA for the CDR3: TGTGCCACCAGTGATTTAAAACCGGGACAGGGATACAATGAGCAGTTCTTC. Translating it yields CATSDLKPGQGYNEQFF.

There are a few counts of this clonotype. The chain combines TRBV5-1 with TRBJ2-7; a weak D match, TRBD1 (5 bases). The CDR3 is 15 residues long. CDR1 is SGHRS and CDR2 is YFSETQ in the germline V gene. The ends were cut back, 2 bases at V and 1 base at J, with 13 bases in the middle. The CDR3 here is CASSFFQGPSYEQYF. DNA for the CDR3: TGCGCCAGCAGCTTTTTCCAGGGTCCGTCCTACGAGCAGTACTTC.

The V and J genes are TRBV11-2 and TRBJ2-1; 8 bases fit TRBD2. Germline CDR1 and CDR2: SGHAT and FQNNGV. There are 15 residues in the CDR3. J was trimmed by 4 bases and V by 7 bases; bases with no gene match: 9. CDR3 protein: CASTGSGTLYNEQFF. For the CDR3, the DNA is TGTGCCAGCACGGGTAGCGGGACCTTATACAATGAGCAGTTCTTC.

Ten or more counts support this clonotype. The CDR3 reads CASSFEGLNTGELFF. The CDR3 DNA sequence: TGTGCCAGCAGCTTCGAGGGGCTGAACACCGGGGAGCTGTTTTTT. The rearrangement links TRBV5-5 to TRBJ2-2; either TRBD1 or TRBD2 may supply D (5 bases each). Per the germline V gene, CDR1 is SGHKS and CDR2 is YYEKEE (reference sequence). This CDR3 is built from 15 residues. Trimming stripped 2 bases from V and 1 base from J, with 9 bases between.